Each of the 23 T cell receptor beta chains below was sequenced from the same sample in a study of technical replicates of blood from several donors. Using immunoSEQ multiplex PCR, the repertoire was profiled, and TCRdb retains in-frame clones only, with some absent. Of some 8,900 clones listed, around 92% are singletons. Material for sequencing was PBMCs. The receptors derive from a human donor in good health.

The chain is built from TRBV2 and TRBJ2-1, with 10 bases aligning to TRBD2. The CDR3 has 14 residues. The ends lost 7 bases at V and 2 bases at J; junction bases unmatched: 2. Germline V gene data show CDR1 as SNHLY and CDR2 as FYNNEI. For the CDR3, the DNA is TGTGCCAGCATCACTAGCGGGACCTACAATGAGCAGTTCTTC. This encodes CASITSGTYNEQFF.

This clone was recorded once. This rearrangement joins TRBV5-4 to TRBJ2-7; 9 bases line up with TRBD1. The CDR3 length is 15 residues. V gave up 0 bases and J gave up 1 base; unmatched junction bases: 2. The germline V gene encodes CDR1 SGHNT and CDR2 YYREEE (reference sequence). In DNA form, the CDR3 reads TGTGCCAGCAGCTTGGGGACAGGGGCTTCCTACGAGCAGTACTTC. It specifies CASSLGTGASYEQYF.

This sequence joins TRBV6-6 and TRBJ2-1, with TRBD1 matching over 8 bases. Germline V gene data show CDR1 as MNHNY and CDR2 as SVGAGI (reference sequence). Losses at the gene ends were 6 bases for V and 1 base for J; bases not matched to a gene: 8. This CDR3 comprises 16 residues. The CDR3 reads CASSGPGQGSYNEQFF. CDR3 in DNA: TGTGCCAGCAGCGGACCCGGACAGGGTTCCTACAATGAGCAGTTCTTC.

In its sample, this clone was seen once. In nucleotides, the CDR3 is TGTGCCAGCAGCTACGGGACTAGCGGGCTCCAAGAGACCCAGTACTTC. Translation gives CASSYGTSGLQETQYF. The V and J genes are TRBV7-6 and TRBJ2-5, with 12 positions matching TRBD2. There are 16 residues in the CDR3. Germline CDR1 SGHVS, CDR2 FNYEAQ. The trim removed 4 bases at V and 1 base at J, leaving 4 bases unmatched. Using reference TRBV7-6 and TRBJ2-5 for the parts outside the CDR3, the full variable domain is GAGVSQSPRYKVTKRGQDVALRCDPISGHVSLYWYRQALGQGPEFLTYFNYEAQQDKSGLPNDRFSAERPEGSISTLTIQRTEQRDSAMYRCASSYGTSGLQETQYFGPGTRLLVL.

This rearrangement joins TRBV2 to TRBJ2-3; D unresolved. The CDR3 length is 13 residues. CDR1 is SNHLY, CDR2 FYNNEI, per germline. V was clipped by 7 bases and J by 5 bases, with 13 bases between them. The CDR3 DNA is TGTGCCAGCACCGAGCCGGTACTAGATACGCAGTATTTT. Translated, it gives CASTEPVLDTQYF.

The chain has TRBV29-1 and TRBJ1-5, with TRBD1 as a possible D gene (5 bases). V was pared by 7 bases and J by 0 bases, with 10 bases between. Looked up from germline, CDR1 is SQVTM and CDR2 is ANQGSEA. The CDR3 runs to 13 residues. The DNA for the CDR3 is TGCAGCGCGGGGGAGTATAGCAATCAGCCCCAGCATTTT. This encodes CSAGEYSNQPQHF.

This clone was detected once. The rearrangement uses TRBV5-4 and TRBJ2-2; 7 bases are shared with TRBD2. The germline CDR1 and CDR2 sequences are SGHNT and YYREEE (reference sequence). The ends lost 7 bases at V and 4 bases at J; junction bases unmatched: 10. The CDR3 has 15 amino acids. DNA of the CDR3: TGTGCCAGCGGCCCCGGGGGGAGAGGCACCGGGGAGCTGTTTTTT. It is translated as CASGPGGRGTGELFF.

This clone was detected once. The chain links TRBV7-8 to TRBJ2-5; D is perhaps TRBD1 (5 bases). Between the trimmed V and J ends, which lost 1 base and 7 bases, there was a span of 10 bases. The V gene's germline CDR1 is SGHVS and CDR2 FQNEAQ. The CDR3 extends over 13 amino acids. For the CDR3, the DNA is TGTGCCAGCAGCTTAGAGGAAACAGGGACCCAGTACTTC. Amino acids: CASSLEETGTQYF.

The genes are TRBV25-1 and TRBJ2-1; 10 nucleotides agree with TRBD1. CDR1 is MGHDK and CDR2 is SYGVNS in the germline V gene. The CDR3 length is 16 residues. The V gene end was trimmed by 2 bases and the J gene end by 10 bases; junction bases not matched to a gene: 11. The CDR3 DNA reads TGTGCCAGCAGTGAAGCCTGGGGGACAGGGGTACCCGAGCAGTTCTTC. Protein: CASSEAWGTGVPEQFF.

For the CDR3, the DNA is TGTGCCAGCAGTTCCTACAGGGGTGGGGGCCAAGAGACCCAGTACTTC. This encodes CASSSYRGGGQETQYF. This chain connects TRBV6-5 to TRBJ2-5; 7 nucleotides line up with TRBD1. The CDR3 consists of 16 residues. The trim removed 4 bases at V and 1 base at J, leaving 9 bases unmatched. The germline gives CDR1 MNHEY, CDR2 SVGAGI.

The rearrangement uses TRBV19 and TRBJ1-1, with D uncertain. CDR3 length: 13 residues. Germline V lookup: CDR1 LNHDA, CDR2 SQIVND (reference sequence). Trimming pared 6 bases from V and 3 bases from J, leaving 11 bases between. CDR3 nucleotide sequence: TGTGCCAGTAGAAAGCAAATGGACACTGAAGCTTTCTTT. This sequence encodes CASRKQMDTEAFF. The whole variable domain, remainder taken from reference TRBV19 and TRBJ1-1, is DGGITQSPKYLFRKEGQNVTLSCEQNLNHDAMYWYRQDPGQGLRLIYYSQIVNDFQKGDIAEGYSVSREKKESFPLTVTSAQKNPTAFYLCASRKQMDTEAFFGQGTRLTVV.

The chain is built from TRBV19 and TRBJ2-1; TRBD2 agrees at 12 bases. This CDR3 has 16 residues. The germline V gene encodes CDR1 LNHDA and CDR2 SQIVND (reference sequence). The junction had 3 bases not matched to a gene; V was cut back by 0 bases and J by 6 bases. The CDR3 DNA reads as TGTGCCAGTAGTATAGATACACTAGCGGGAGGCAATGAGCAGTTCTTC. This codes for CASSIDTLAGGNEQFF.

The chain is built from TRBV7-7 and TRBJ2-5, with a tentative D call TRBD2 (5 bases). The CDR3 extends over 12 amino acids. The V end was cut by 4 bases, the J end by 2 bases, with 5 bases between. Germline CDR1 reads SSHAT; CDR2 reads FNYEAQ (reference sequence). In DNA form, the CDR3 reads TGTGCCAGCAGCTCGGGACAAGAGACCCAGTACTTC. This translates into CASSSGQETQYF.

The chain combines TRBV6-6 with TRBJ2-1; 9 bases line up with TRBD1. Germline V gives CDR1 MNHNY, CDR2 SVGAGI (reference sequence). The CDR3 covers 14 residues. V was pared by 6 bases and J by 3 bases, with 3 bases of the junction left unmatched. CDR3 coding DNA: TGTGCCAGCAGGACAGGGGGGATCTACAATGAGCAGTTCTTC. Translated, it gives CASRTGGIYNEQFF.

The rearrangement joins TRBV5-6 to TRBJ2-2; D not certain. V was clipped by 0 bases and J by 6 bases, with 12 bases between them. Germline V gene data show CDR1 as SGHDT and CDR2 as YYEEEE. CDR3 size: 15 residues. The CDR3 reads CASSLGHSYPGELFF. CDR3 coding DNA: TGTGCCAGCAGCTTGGGTCACTCCTACCCCGGGGAGCTGTTTTTT.

This chain links TRBV5-1 with TRBJ2-5; 16 bases agree with TRBD2. The V gene end was trimmed by 4 bases and the J gene end by 3 bases; junction bases not matched to a gene: 3. CDR3 length: 16 amino acids. Germline V CDR1 and CDR2: SGHRS, YFSETQ. For the CDR3, the DNA is TGCGCCAGCAGCCGGGGACTAGCGGGAGGGGAAGAGACCCAGTACTTC. It is translated as CASSRGLAGGEETQYF.

The V call is TRBV2, the J call TRBJ1-2, with 9 bases fitting TRBD1. CDR1 SNHLY and CDR2 FYNNEI come from the germline V gene. The CDR3 runs 15 residues. J was trimmed by 0 bases and V by 1 base; bases with no gene match: 0. This chain's CDR3 is CASSEGQGANYGYTF. CDR3 DNA sequence: TGTGCCAGCAGTGAAGGACAGGGGGCTAACTATGGCTACACCTTC.

This rearrangement joins TRBV6-1 to TRBJ1-5, with D maybe TRBD1 (6 bases). Germline CDR1 and CDR2: MNHNS and SASEGT. The CDR3 is made up of 17 amino acids. V was trimmed by 0 bases and J by 4 bases, leaving 16 bases between them. In DNA, the CDR3 is TGTGCCAGCAGTGAAGCGGGGGCACAGGGCGGGAATCAGCCCCAGCATTTT. This codes for CASSEAGAQGGNQPQHF.

The chain joins TRBV7-2 to TRBJ1-1; D might be TRBD1 (6 bases). V was pared by 5 bases and J by 7 bases, with 17 bases between. This CDR3 has 14 residues. Germline V gives CDR1 SGHTA, CDR2 FQGNSA. The CDR3 coding sequence is TGTGCCAGCAGCCGGTCTGGGGGCGTCGGTGAAGCTTTCTTT. It codes for CASSRSGGVGEAFF.

A note on this clone: Other DNA sequences from this sample encode an identical CDR3 as well. The rearrangement links TRBV6-5 to TRBJ1-5, with D possibly TRBD1 on 6 matching bases. The CDR3 loop spans 14 amino acids. Trimming shortened V by 0 bases and J by 5 bases, and 8 bases separated the two germline ends. Germline V gene sequence: CDR1 MNHEY, CDR2 SVGAGI. CDR3 amino acids: CASSYSTGDQPQHF. In nucleotides, the CDR3 is TGTGCCAGCAGTTACTCGACAGGAGATCAGCCCCAGCATTTT.

The chain's CDR3 is CASSPRTSGEETQYF. The CDR3 bases are TGTGCCAGCAGTCCCAGGACTAGCGGGGAAGAGACCCAGTACTTC. This chain links TRBV27 with TRBJ2-5; TRBD2 matches 12 bases. CDR1 is MNHEY, CDR2 SMNVEV, per germline (reference sequence). The CDR3 is 15 residues long. Trimming at V came to 5 bases and at J to 3 bases, leaving 4 bases not matched to a gene.

This chain connects TRBV2 to TRBJ2-5, with D tentatively TRBD2 (5 bases). Trimming cost V 6 bases and J 1 base, with 12 bases left between them. This CDR3 region has 14 residues. In germline, CDR1 is SNHLY, CDR2 FYNNEI. The CDR3 spells CASSATRSQETQYF. CDR3 in DNA: TGTGCCAGCAGCGCAACTAGAAGCCAAGAGACCCAGTACTTC. Looking up the rest from reference TRBV2 and TRBJ2-5 gives the full variable domain: EPEVTQTPSHQVTQMGQEVILRCVPISNHLYFYWYRQILGQKVEFLVSFYNNEISEKSEIFDDQFSVERPDGSNFTLKIRSTKLEDSAMYFCASSATRSQETQYFGPGTRLLVL.

A single count supports this clone. This chain uses TRBV6-6 with TRBJ2-7; tentatively, D is TRBD1 (7 bases). This CDR3 contains 13 residues. Germline CDR1 and CDR2: MNHNY and SVGAGI (reference sequence). Trimming cost V 5 bases and J 7 bases, with 15 bases left between them. CDR3 DNA sequence: TGTGCCAGCAGTACGACAGGGAGGAGGGAGCAGTACTTC. It encodes CASSTTGRREQYF.